The clone carrying this TCR beta chain was counted ten times or more. MiXCR, run by TCRdb on the 5' RACE reads, gives a single entry per CDR3 protein. Of fewer than 250,000 distinct CDR3 sequences in the sample, about 26% are singletons; the top ten hold about 7%. This sample stems from a study of CD8 T cells in ankylosing spondylitis. CDR3 length: 15 amino acids. CDR1 and CDR2 (germline): DFQATT, SNEGSKA (reference sequence). After removal of 2 bases from V and 2 bases from J, the junction contained 4 bases not matched to a gene. This receptor was taken from a male donor with ankylosing spondylitis or in good health (not recorded which). The chain employs TRBV20-1 and TRBJ2-7; 12 bases match TRBD2. Sequences were obtained from blood, either unsorted or a sorted T cell fraction (not recorded which). The CDR3 sequence: CSARSLAGGPYEQYF. For the CDR3, the DNA is TGCAGTGCTAGAAGCCTAGCGGGAGGGCCCTACGAGCAGTACTTC.